A single sample is the source of the 8 T cell receptor beta chains below, sequenced in a study of cytomegalovirus exposure and HLA in healthy donors. The PCR ran on 60 Vbeta and 13 Jbeta primers. Method: immunoSEQ multiplex PCR; TCRdb's copy keeps in-frame clones and lacks some. The sample has about 200,000 clones, 65% to 90% seen once; the top ten hold 2% to 2.5%. Sequenced: PBMCs. These receptors all come from a woman between 45 and 60 years old in good health and CMV-seronegative.

The chain combines TRBV19 with TRBJ1-1; 8 nucleotides line up with TRBD1. The V and J ends lost 7 bases and 6 bases, in that order; junction bases with no gene match: 7. Germline V gene lookup returns CDR1 LNHDA and CDR2 SQIVND (reference sequence). The CDR3 sequence is 13 residues long. The CDR3: CASIQDRVSEAFF. DNA of the CDR3: TGTGCCAGTATCCAGGACAGGGTCTCTGAAGCTTTCTTT.

V is TRBV5-1 and J is TRBJ1-1; D is unresolved. Germline V lookup: CDR1 SGHRS, CDR2 YFSETQ. V dropped 0 bases and J dropped 4 bases, with 10 bases sitting between them. The CDR3 totals 14 residues. CDR3 in amino acids: CASSLAGGITEAFF. The CDR3 coding sequence is TGCGCCAGCAGCTTGGCGGGAGGGATCACTGAAGCTTTCTTT.

J is TRBJ1-5 and V is TRBV27, with D unclear. The length of the CDR3 is 16 residues. Germline V gene sequence: CDR1 MNHEY, CDR2 SMNVEV (reference sequence). V was trimmed by 1 base and J by 0 bases, leaving 10 bases between them. DNA for the CDR3: TGTGCCAGCAGTTTATTTGGAGGAGCTAGCAATCAGCCCCAGCATTTT. It is translated as CASSLFGGASNQPQHF.

For this clone: At one boundary the junction diverges from the germline segment, which might be a read error. This chain connects TRBV4-1 to TRBJ1-5; the D is unclear. Germline values: CDR1 MGHRA, CDR2 YSYEKL. The CDR3 is 13 residues long. The CDR3 DNA is TGCGCCAGCAGCCAAGATAGAGGGCAGCCCCAACATTTT. Residues: CASSQDRGQPQHF.

The chain is built from TRBV7-9 and TRBJ2-2; TRBD2 agrees at 8 bases. The CDR3 is made up of 13 amino acids. Germline CDR1 SEHNR, CDR2 FQNEAQ (reference sequence). This CDR3 is CAPGGAYTGELFF. CDR3 nucleotides: TGTGCACCCGGGGGGGCCTACACCGGGGAGCTGTTTTTT.

This rearrangement joins TRBV27 to TRBJ1-2, with D perhaps TRBD1 (5 bases). Trimming removed 5 bases from V and 4 bases from J, with 14 bases in between. Germline V gives CDR1 MNHEY, CDR2 SMNVEV (reference sequence). CDR3 length: 14 amino acids. This chain's CDR3 is CASSKGVVGYGYTF. The CDR3 DNA follows: TGTGCCAGCAGTAAAGGGGTCGTGGGCTATGGCTACACCTTC.

A note on this clone: At one end, the junction sequence differs from germline, possibly due to a read error. V usage is TRBV7-9 and J usage is TRBJ1-4; D is unresolved. The CDR3 contains 14 residues. Per germline, CDR1 SEHNR and CDR2 FQNEAQ (reference sequence). The CDR3 sequence is CSSTEGHQEEKLFF. The CDR3 region has the DNA TGTTCCAGCACCGAGGGCCATCAGGAAGAAAAACTGTTTTTT.

This clone has a single count. The gene calls are TRBV13 and TRBJ2-2; possible D gene TRBD1, 6 bases. Trimming shortened V by 6 bases and J by 6 bases, and 14 bases separated the two germline ends. This CDR3 contains 14 residues. Germline CDR1 PRHDT, CDR2 FYEKMQ (reference sequence). The CDR3 loop reads CASSRQDGAGELFF. The CDR3 DNA reads as TGTGCCAGCAGTCGACAGGATGGCGCCGGGGAGCTGTTTTTT.